Below, 24 T cell receptor beta chains from the same sample are listed, as sequenced in a study of regulatory T cells in long-lasting Graves disease. The time point is: newly diagnosed GD, antithyroid drugs for less than 3 months. PBMC-derived RNA was used for the TCR library. Sequencing libraries for TCR beta were prepared with iRepertoire HTBI primers and Arm-PCR of CDR3 regions. TCRdb reprocessed the multiplex PCR reads with MiXCR, giving one entry per CDR3 protein. In the table there are 350,000 to 500,000 distinct CDR3 sequences, 15% to 20% of which are singletons. This sample was also put to use in a study of T cells in Graves' hyperthyroidism and ophthalmopathy.

Sample: peripheral blood mononuclear cells (PBMCs), taken at new diagnosis, from a patient treated with antithyroid drugs. All receptors derive from a woman younger than 30 with Graves disease.

This chain links TRBV12-3 or TRBV12-4 with TRBJ2-2, with 7 bases matching TRBD2. There are 16 residues in the CDR3. The trim removed 3 bases at V and 7 bases at J, leaving 11 bases unmatched. The CDR3 region is CASSFSSGIGVGELFF. In nucleotides, the CDR3 is TGTGCCAGCAGTTTCTCCAGCGGGATAGGGGTCGGGGAGCTGTTTTTT.

V is TRBV14 and J is TRBJ2-1; D is ambiguous. This CDR3 spans 11 amino acids. V dropped 1 base and J dropped 10 bases, with 5 bases sitting between them. From germline, CDR1 is SGHDN and CDR2 FVKESK. The chain's CDR3 is CASSQVKEQFF. The CDR3 nucleotides read TGTGCCAGCAGCCAAGTGAAGGAGCAGTTCTTC.

This clonotype was counted at least ten times. The CDR3 coding sequence is TGTGCCTGGATCAAGATGGGTTTGGACGAGCAGTACTTC. Protein product: CAWIKMGLDEQYF. This chain joins TRBV30 and TRBJ2-7; D remains ambiguous. CDR1 and CDR2 from the germline V gene are GTSNPN and SVGIG (reference sequence). This CDR3 region has 13 residues. Trimming took 4 bases from V and 5 from J, leaving 15 bases between them. Full variable domain (rest looked up from reference TRBV30 and TRBJ2-7): SQTIHQWPATLVQPVGSPLSLECTVEGTSNPNLYWYRQAAGRGLQLLFYSVGIGQISSEVPQNLSASRPQDRQFILSSKKLLLSDSGFYLCAWIKMGLDEQYFGPGTRLTVT.

This chain links TRBV24-1 with TRBJ1-5, with D unresolved. The CDR3 has 14 residues. Per the germline V gene, CDR1 is KGHDR and CDR2 is SFDVKD. Trimming removed 4 bases from V and 7 bases from J, with 13 bases in between. The CDR3 is CATSELQSLQPQHF. CDR3 in DNA: TGTGCCACCAGTGAACTCCAGAGCCTCCAGCCCCAGCATTTT.

This clonotype has just a few counts. The chain combines TRBV27 with TRBJ2-5; TRBD2 agrees at 7 bases. Trimming removed 10 bases from V and 1 base from J; junction bases left unmatched: 12. In germline, CDR1 is MNHEY, CDR2 SMNVEV (reference sequence). The CDR3 sequence is 15 residues long. The CDR3 bases are TGTGCCACTCGGGGAGGGCTGGGACCCCAAGAGACCCAGTACTTC. Its protein product is CATRGGLGPQETQYF.

This sequence joins TRBV7-8 and TRBJ1-6, with 9 bases fitting TRBD1. CDR3 length equals 17 residues. Trimming at V came to 2 bases and at J to 8 bases, leaving 10 bases not matched to a gene. CDR1 is SGHVS, CDR2 FQNEAQ, per germline. CDR3 residues: CASSLMARDREYSPLHF. The CDR3 nucleotides are TGTGCCAGCAGCTTAATGGCTCGGGACAGGGAGTATTCACCCCTCCACTTT.

V and J are TRBV15 and TRBJ1-4; 7 bases are a match to TRBD1. Germline loops: CDR1 LNHNV, CDR2 YYDKDF (reference sequence). Losses at the gene ends were 3 bases for V and 7 bases for J; bases not matched to a gene: 8. The CDR3 spans 15 residues. For the CDR3, the DNA is TGTGCCACCAGCAGTGGGGGACAGATACTTGAAAAACTGTTTTTT. It is translated as CATSSGGQILEKLFF. Supplemented by reference TRBV15 and TRBJ1-4, the full variable domain reads DAMVIQNPRYQVTQFGKPVTLSCSQTLNHNVMYWYQQKSSQAPKLLFHYYDKDFNNEADTPDNFQSRRPNTSFCFLDIRSPGLGDTAMYLCATSSGGQILEKLFFGSGTQLSVL.

V gene TRBV20-1 combines with J gene TRBJ2-1; TRBD2 agrees at 14 bases. The CDR3 is 16 amino acids. Germline assignment: CDR1 DFQATT and CDR2 SNEGSKA (reference sequence). V was clipped by 0 bases and J by 9 bases; unmatched bases: 7. The CDR3 is CSARDWTSGRIGEQFF. The CDR3 DNA reads as TGCAGTGCTAGAGATTGGACTAGCGGGAGGATCGGTGAGCAGTTCTTC.

This clonotype was recorded at least ten times. The J gene is TRBJ1-1, the V gene TRBV6-1, with D unresolved. CDR1 and CDR2 (germline): MNHNS, SASEGT. This CDR3 has 13 amino acids. V gave up 7 bases and J gave up 5 bases, with 14 bases separating them. CDR3 nucleotides: TGTGCCAGCACCGCCAACGAGGTGACTGAAGCTTTCTTT. Protein sequence: CASTANEVTEAFF.

This clonotype showed up many times. The chain combines TRBV11-2 with TRBJ2-1; 9 nucleotides match TRBD2. CDR3 length equals 13 residues. Trimming at V came to 5 bases and at J to 8 bases, leaving 4 bases not matched to a gene. The germline V gene encodes CDR1 SGHAT and CDR2 FQNNGV. CDR3 residues: CASSPGLAYEQFF. DNA of the CDR3: TGTGCCAGCAGCCCGGGACTAGCCTATGAGCAGTTCTTC.

This clonotype was seen ten or more times. V is TRBV20-1 and J is TRBJ2-7; TRBD1 is a possible D gene (6 bases). The V gene's germline CDR1 is DFQATT and CDR2 SNEGSKA (reference sequence). Trimming cost V 4 bases and J 3 bases, with 16 bases left between them. The CDR3 contains 14 residues. DNA of the CDR3: TGCAGTGCTAAAGGGACACCGCCTCGCTACGAGCAGTACTTC. Translation gives CSAKGTPPRYEQYF.

This clonotype was detected only once. This sequence joins TRBV9 and TRBJ1-2, with a weak D call TRBD1 (5 bases). The CDR3 loop spans 13 amino acids. Trimming took off 0 bases at V and 6 bases at J, with 9 bases between the two ends. Germline lookup yields CDR1 SGDLS and CDR2 YYNGEE. The CDR3 loop is CASSVGGTDGYTF. The DNA for the CDR3 is TGTGCCAGCAGCGTAGGGGGCACCGATGGCTACACCTTC.

In this sample, this clonotype turned up many times. The CDR3 sequence is CASALRGQGYEQYF. Written as DNA, the CDR3 is TGTGCCAGCGCTCTCAGGGGGCAAGGGTACGAGCAGTACTTC. This chain links TRBV18 with TRBJ2-7; 8 nucleotides agree with TRBD1. Trimming removed 8 bases from V and 4 bases from J; junction bases left unmatched: 10. CDR3 length: 14 residues. Germline V lookup: CDR1 KGHSH, CDR2 LQKENI.

The chain carries TRBV20-1 and TRBJ2-7; possibly TRBD2 for D (6 bases). This CDR3 is 14 amino acids long. With 6 bases removed from V and 3 bases from J, the gap between germline ends came to 18 bases. The V gene's germline CDR1 is DFQATT and CDR2 SNEGSKA (reference sequence). The CDR3 bases are TGCAGTGCAGACACCGGGACTCAAATCTACGAGCAGTACTTC. As protein: CSADTGTQIYEQYF.

There are many counts of this clonotype. V gene TRBV18 combines with J gene TRBJ2-7; the D call may be TRBD1 or TRBD2 (5 bases each). Trimming left V 5 bases short and J 6 bases short, with 14 bases between. Per germline, CDR1 KGHSH and CDR2 LQKENI. This CDR3 spans 13 amino acids. DNA of the CDR3: TGTGCCAGCTCAAGAGGGCAGGGTACCGAGCAGTACTTC. Protein sequence: CASSRGQGTEQYF.

V gene TRBV6-2 or TRBV6-3 combines with J gene TRBJ2-5; unclear D gene. Trimming cost V 2 bases and J 1 base, with 2 bases left between them. Germline V lookup: CDR1 MNHEY, CDR2 SVGEGT. This CDR3 spans 12 amino acids. The DNA for the CDR3 is TGTGCCAGCAGTTACCCCCAAGAGACCCAGTACTTC. Translated: CASSYPQETQYF.

For this clonotype: Possible read error: a much larger clone is one base away. DNA for the CDR3: TGCAGTGCTCCCCGCGCCGAGGATGAAAAACTGTTTTTT. Its protein product is CSAPRAEDEKLFF. The chain joins TRBV20-1 to TRBJ1-4; D is unresolved. This CDR3 is 13 amino acids long. Germline values: CDR1 DFQATT, CDR2 SNEGSKA (reference sequence). Trimming pared 5 bases from V and 6 bases from J, leaving 13 bases between.

This clonotype showed up many times. The chain recombines TRBV5-1 with TRBJ2-1; D call uncertain. Trimming stripped 4 bases from V and 8 bases from J, with 16 bases between. There are 14 residues in the CDR3. Germline V lookup: CDR1 SGHRS, CDR2 YFSETQ. In DNA form, the CDR3 reads TGCGCCAGCAGCCGACCGTCAGCGATAGATGAGCAGTTCTTC. Its translation: CASSRPSAIDEQFF.

This clonotype was seen only a few times. This chain links TRBV9 with TRBJ1-2, with a tentative D call TRBD1 (5 bases). The CDR3 covers 10 residues. CDR1 and CDR2 (germline): SGDLS, YYNGEE. V was trimmed by 5 bases and J by 8 bases, leaving 7 bases between them. Written as DNA, the CDR3 is TGTGCCAGCAGAGGGGTCGGCTACACCTTC. Amino acids: CASRGVGYTF.

This clonotype was observed many times. The chain is built from TRBV27 and TRBJ1-5; TRBD1 might be the D (5 bases). Germline assignment: CDR1 MNHEY and CDR2 SMNVEV (reference sequence). This CDR3 is built from 16 residues. Trimming removed 0 bases from V and 2 bases from J, with 11 bases in between. The CDR3 loop reads CASSLSRGVGNQPQHF. CDR3 nucleotides: TGTGCCAGCAGTTTATCAAGGGGAGTCGGCAATCAGCCCCAGCATTTT.

This clonotype was seen a few times. This rearrangement joins TRBV12-3 or TRBV12-4 to TRBJ2-7; tentatively, D is TRBD1 (5 bases). V was trimmed by 3 bases and J by 0 bases, leaving 9 bases between them. The CDR3 runs to 14 residues. As DNA, the CDR3 is TGTGCCAGCAGTTTCAGGGCCAGCTCCTACGAGCAGTACTTC. This codes for CASSFRASSYEQYF.

The table lists this clonotype with many counts. V gene TRBV28 combines with J gene TRBJ2-3, with 10 bases lining up with TRBD2. CDR1 and CDR2 from the germline V gene are MDHEN and SYDVKM. The CDR3 consists of 17 residues. The V and J ends lost 6 bases and 3 bases, in that order; junction bases with no gene match: 12. CDR3 in DNA: TGTGCCAGCAGCCAACCGAGCGGGAGGGCCGGGACAGATACGCAGTATTTT. Translation gives CASSQPSGRAGTDTQYF.

In its sample, this clonotype was seen many times. The genes are TRBV28 and TRBJ2-1; 10 bases are shared with TRBD2. Losses at the gene ends were 6 bases for V and 6 bases for J; bases not matched to a gene: 11. The germline gives CDR1 MDHEN, CDR2 SYDVKM. The CDR3 contains 16 residues. CDR3 sequence: CASRARTSGAPNEQFF. The CDR3 DNA follows: TGTGCCAGCAGGGCGAGAACTAGCGGGGCCCCCAATGAGCAGTTCTTC.

The rearrangement uses TRBV7-9 and TRBJ1-5; the match to TRBD1 covers 9 bases. CDR3 length: 15 residues. The trim removed 5 bases at V and 4 bases at J, leaving 6 bases unmatched. The germline CDR1 and CDR2 sequences are SEHNR and FQNEAQ (reference sequence). CDR3 nucleotide sequence: TGTGCCAGCAGCGTGGACAGGGGCCTAAATCAGCCCCAGCATTTT. It encodes CASSVDRGLNQPQHF.